The text below deals with one T cell receptor beta chain. Germline trimming cut 1 base from V and 8 bases from J; bases unmatched to any gene: 4. Germline loops: CDR1 LNHDA, CDR2 SQIVND (reference sequence). This CDR3 spans 14 amino acids. Original methodology: Amplification with reference gene primers provided the estimates of nucleated cell counts. Method: immunoSEQ multiplex PCR; TCRdb's copy keeps in-frame clones and lacks some. That table furnishes V, J and clone size, whereas the DNA furnished D and trimming. The repertoire holds roughly 43,000 clones, with 80% to 90% as singletons. This record comes from a study of blood T cell repertoires in COVID-19. Study at large: COVID-19 samples from acute and convalescent phases originated in the United States, Italy and Spain. T cells, B-cell-depleted T cells, or PBMCs supplied cDNA or gDNA.

This receptor was obtained from a man aged 65 to 85 with active COVID-19. The J gene is TRBJ2-4, the V gene TRBV19; 8 bases line up with TRBD1. Sequencing was performed on peripheral blood. CDR3 region: CASSIAGGRYIQYF. The CDR3 DNA is TGTGCCAGTAGTATAGCAGGGGGCAGATACATTCAGTACTTC.